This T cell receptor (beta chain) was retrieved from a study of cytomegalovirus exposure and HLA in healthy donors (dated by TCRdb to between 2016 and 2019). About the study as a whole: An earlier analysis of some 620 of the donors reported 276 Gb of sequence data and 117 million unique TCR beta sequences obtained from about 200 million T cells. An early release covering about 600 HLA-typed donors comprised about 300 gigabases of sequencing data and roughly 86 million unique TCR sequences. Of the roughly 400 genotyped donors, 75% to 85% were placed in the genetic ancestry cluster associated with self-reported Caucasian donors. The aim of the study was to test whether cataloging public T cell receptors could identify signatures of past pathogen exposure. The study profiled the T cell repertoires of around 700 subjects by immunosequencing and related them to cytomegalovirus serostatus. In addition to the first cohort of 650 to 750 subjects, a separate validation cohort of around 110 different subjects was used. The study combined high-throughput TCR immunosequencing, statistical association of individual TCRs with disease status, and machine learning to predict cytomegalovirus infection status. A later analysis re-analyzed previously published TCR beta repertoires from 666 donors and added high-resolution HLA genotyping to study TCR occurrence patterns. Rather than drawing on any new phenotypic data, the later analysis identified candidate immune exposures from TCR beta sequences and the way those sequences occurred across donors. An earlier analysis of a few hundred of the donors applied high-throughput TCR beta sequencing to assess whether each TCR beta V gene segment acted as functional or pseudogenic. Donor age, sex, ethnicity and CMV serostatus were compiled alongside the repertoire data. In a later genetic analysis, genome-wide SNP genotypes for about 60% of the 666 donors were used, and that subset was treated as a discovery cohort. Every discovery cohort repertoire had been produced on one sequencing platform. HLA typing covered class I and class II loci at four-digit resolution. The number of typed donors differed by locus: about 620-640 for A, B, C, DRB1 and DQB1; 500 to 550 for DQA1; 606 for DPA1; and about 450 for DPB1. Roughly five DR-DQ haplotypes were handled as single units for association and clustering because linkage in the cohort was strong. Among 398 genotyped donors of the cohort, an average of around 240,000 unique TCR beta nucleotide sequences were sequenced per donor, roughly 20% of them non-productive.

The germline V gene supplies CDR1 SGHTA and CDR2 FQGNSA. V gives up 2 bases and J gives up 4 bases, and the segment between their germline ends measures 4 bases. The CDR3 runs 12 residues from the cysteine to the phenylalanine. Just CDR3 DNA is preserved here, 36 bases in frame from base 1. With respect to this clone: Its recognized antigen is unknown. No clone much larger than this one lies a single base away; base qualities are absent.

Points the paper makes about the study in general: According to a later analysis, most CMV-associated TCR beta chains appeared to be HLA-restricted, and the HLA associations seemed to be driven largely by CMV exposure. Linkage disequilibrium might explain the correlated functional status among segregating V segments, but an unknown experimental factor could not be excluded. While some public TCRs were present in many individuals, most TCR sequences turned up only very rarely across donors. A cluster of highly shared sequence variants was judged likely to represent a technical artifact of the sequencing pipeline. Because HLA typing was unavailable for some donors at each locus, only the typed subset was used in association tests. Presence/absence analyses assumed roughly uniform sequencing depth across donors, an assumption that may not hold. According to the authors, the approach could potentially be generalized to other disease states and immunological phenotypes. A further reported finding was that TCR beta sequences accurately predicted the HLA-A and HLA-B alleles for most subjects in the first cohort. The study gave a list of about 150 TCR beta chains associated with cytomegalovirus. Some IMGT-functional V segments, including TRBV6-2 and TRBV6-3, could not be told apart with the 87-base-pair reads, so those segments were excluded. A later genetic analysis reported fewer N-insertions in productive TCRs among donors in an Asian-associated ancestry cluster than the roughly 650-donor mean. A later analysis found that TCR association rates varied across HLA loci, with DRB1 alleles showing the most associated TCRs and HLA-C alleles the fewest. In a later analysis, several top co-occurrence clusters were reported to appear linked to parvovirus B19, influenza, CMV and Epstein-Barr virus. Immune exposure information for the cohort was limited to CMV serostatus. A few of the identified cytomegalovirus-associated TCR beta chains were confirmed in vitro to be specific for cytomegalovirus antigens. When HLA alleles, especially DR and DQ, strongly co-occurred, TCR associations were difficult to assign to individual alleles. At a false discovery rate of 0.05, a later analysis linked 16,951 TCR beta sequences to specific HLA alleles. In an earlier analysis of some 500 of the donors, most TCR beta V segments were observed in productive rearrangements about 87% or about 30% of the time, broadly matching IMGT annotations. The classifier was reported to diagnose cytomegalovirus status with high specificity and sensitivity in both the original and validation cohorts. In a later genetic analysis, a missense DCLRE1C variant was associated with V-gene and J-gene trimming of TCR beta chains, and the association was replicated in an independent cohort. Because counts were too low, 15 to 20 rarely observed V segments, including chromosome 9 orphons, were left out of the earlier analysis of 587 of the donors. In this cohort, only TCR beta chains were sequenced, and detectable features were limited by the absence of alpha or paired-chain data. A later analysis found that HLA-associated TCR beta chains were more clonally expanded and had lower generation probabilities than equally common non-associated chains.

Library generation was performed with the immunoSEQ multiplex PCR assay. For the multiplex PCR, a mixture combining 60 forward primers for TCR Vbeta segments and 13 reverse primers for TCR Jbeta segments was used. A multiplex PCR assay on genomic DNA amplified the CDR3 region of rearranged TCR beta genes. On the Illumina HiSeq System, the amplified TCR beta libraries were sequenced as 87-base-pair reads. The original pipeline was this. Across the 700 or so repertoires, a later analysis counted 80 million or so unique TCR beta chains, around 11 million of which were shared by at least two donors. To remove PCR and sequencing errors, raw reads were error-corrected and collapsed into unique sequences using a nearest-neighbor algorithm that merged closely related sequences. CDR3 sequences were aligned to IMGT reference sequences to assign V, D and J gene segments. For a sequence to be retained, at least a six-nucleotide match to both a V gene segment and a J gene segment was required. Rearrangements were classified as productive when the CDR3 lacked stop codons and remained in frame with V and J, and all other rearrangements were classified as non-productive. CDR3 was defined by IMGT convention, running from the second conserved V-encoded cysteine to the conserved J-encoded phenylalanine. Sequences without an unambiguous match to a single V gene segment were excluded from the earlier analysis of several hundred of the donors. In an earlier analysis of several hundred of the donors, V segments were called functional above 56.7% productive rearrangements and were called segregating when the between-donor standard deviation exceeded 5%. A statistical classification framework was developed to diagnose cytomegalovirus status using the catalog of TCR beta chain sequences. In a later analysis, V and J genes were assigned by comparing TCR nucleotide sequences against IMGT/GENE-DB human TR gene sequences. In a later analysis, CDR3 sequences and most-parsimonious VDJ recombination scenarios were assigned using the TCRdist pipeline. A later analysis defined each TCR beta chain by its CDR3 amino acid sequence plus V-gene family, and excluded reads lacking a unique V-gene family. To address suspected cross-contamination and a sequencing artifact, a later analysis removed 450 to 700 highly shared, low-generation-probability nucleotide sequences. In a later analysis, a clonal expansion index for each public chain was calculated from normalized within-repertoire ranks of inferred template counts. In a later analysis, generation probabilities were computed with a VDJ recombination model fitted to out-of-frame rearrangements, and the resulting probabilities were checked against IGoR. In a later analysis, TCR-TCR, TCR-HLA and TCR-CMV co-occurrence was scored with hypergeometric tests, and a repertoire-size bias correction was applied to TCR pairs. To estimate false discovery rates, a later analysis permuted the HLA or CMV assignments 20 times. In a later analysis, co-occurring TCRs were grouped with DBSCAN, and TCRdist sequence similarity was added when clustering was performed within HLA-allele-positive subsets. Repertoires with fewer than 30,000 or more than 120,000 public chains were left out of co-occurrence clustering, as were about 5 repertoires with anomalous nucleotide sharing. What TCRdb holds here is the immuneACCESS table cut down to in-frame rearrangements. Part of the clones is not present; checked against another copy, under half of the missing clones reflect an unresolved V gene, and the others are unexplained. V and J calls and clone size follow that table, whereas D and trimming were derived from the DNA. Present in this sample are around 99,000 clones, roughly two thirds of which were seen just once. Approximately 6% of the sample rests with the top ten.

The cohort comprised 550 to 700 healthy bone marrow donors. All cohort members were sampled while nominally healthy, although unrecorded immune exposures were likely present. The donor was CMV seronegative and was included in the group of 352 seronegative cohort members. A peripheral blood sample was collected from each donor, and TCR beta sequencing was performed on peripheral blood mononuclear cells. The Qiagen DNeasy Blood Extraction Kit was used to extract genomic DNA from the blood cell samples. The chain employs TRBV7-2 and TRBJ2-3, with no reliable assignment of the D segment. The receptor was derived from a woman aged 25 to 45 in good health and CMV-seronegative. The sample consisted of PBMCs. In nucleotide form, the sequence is TGTGCCAGCAGCTTATCGTCAGATACGCAGTATTTT. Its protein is CASSLSSDTQYF.